What follows are 27 T cell receptor beta chains derived from one specimen sequenced in a study of blood T cell repertoires in COVID-19 (TCRdb year 2020). Preparation of the library involved the immunoSEQ multiplex PCR assay. TCRdb stores this immuneACCESS table with in-frame sequences only. Part of the clones is absent; in the studies checked, under half of the shortfall reflects unresolved V genes, and no reason is known for the rest. The sample contains some 420,000 clones, approximately 92% of them found a single time. Around 1.1% of the sample is in the top ten clones. Sequencing was performed on PBMCs or T cells enriched from blood (not recorded which). These receptors were obtained from a man in his thirties or forties who had recovered from COVID-19.

The V and J genes are TRBV27 and TRBJ2-1, with 9 nucleotides matching TRBD2. Trimming took 7 bases from V and 7 from J; bases not matched to a gene: 5. The CDR3 is made up of 13 amino acids. The germline V gene encodes CDR1 MNHEY and CDR2 SMNVEV (reference sequence). The CDR3: CASTGLAVNEQFF. The CDR3 DNA follows: TGTGCCAGCACGGGACTAGCAGTAAATGAGCAGTTCTTC.

This sequence joins TRBV5-1 and TRBJ2-1; 7 positions agree with TRBD1. J lost 7 bases, V lost 0 bases, and 7 bases had no gene match. The germline gives CDR1 SGHRS, CDR2 YFSETQ. This CDR3 spans 15 amino acids. The CDR3 DNA follows: TGCGCCAGCAGCTTGGGACAGGGTCTGGGAAATGAGCAGTTCTTC. Its protein product is CASSLGQGLGNEQFF. The whole variable domain, remainder taken from reference TRBV5-1 and TRBJ2-1, is KAGVTQTPRYLIKTRGQQVTLSCSPISGHRSVSWYQQTPGQGLQFLFEYFSETQRNKGNFPGRFSGRQFSNSRSEMNVSTLELGDSALYLCASSLGQGLGNEQFFGPGTRLTVL.

V is TRBV4-1 and J is TRBJ1-5, with 7 bases that match TRBD1. The J segment lost 6 bases and the V segment lost 1 base, leaving 9 bases of the junction unmatched. CDR3 length equals 16 residues. Germline assignment: CDR1 MGHRA and CDR2 YSYEKL. CDR3 sequence reads: CASSQVPDRIGQPQHF. The CDR3 bases are TGCGCCAGCAGCCAAGTCCCGGACAGGATCGGTCAGCCCCAGCATTTT.

The chain recombines TRBV10-3 with TRBJ1-2, with 12 bases fitting TRBD1. This CDR3 has 17 residues. Germline lookup yields CDR1 ENHRY and CDR2 SYGVKD. Losses at the gene ends were 2 bases for V and 4 bases for J; bases not matched to a gene: 8. CDR3 sequence: CAISEAGTGGASYGYTF. Here the CDR3 DNA reads TGTGCCATCAGTGAGGCCGGGACAGGGGGCGCAAGCTATGGCTACACCTTC.

The chain is built from TRBV19 and TRBJ1-3, with D perhaps matching TRBD1 (5 bases). V gave up 1 base and J gave up 0 bases, with 16 bases separating them. The CDR3 has 18 residues. From germline, CDR1 is LNHDA and CDR2 SQIVND (reference sequence). CDR3 loop: CASSIGWGLGFSGNTIYF. The CDR3 DNA follows: TGTGCCAGTAGTATAGGATGGGGCCTTGGCTTCTCTGGAAACACCATATATTTT. Together with reference TRBV19 and TRBJ1-3, the CDR3 gives the full variable domain: DGGITQSPKYLFRKEGQNVTLSCEQNLNHDAMYWYRQDPGQGLRLIYYSQIVNDFQKGDIAEGYSVSREKKESFPLTVTSAQKNPTAFYLCASSIGWGLGFSGNTIYFGEGSWLTVV.

This chain links TRBV13 with TRBJ2-1, with 7 bases matching TRBD1. The trim removed 5 bases at V and 1 base at J, leaving 5 bases unmatched. The germline V gene encodes CDR1 PRHDT and CDR2 FYEKMQ (reference sequence). The CDR3 has 15 amino acids. This chain's CDR3 is CASSIGTASYNEQFF. CDR3 nucleotides: TGTGCCAGCAGCATCGGGACAGCTTCCTACAATGAGCAGTTCTTC.

The chain couples TRBV12-3 or TRBV12-4 to TRBJ2-1; a possible D gene is TRBD1 (6 bases). CDR3 length: 13 amino acids. The V end was cut by 5 bases, the J end by 9 bases, with 14 bases between. CDR3 region: CASSRVGGPEQFF. The CDR3 bases are TGTGCCAGCAGTCGGGTAGGGGGTCCTGAGCAGTTCTTC.

V and J are TRBV7-9 and TRBJ1-4, with D perhaps matching TRBD1 (6 bases). CDR3 length equals 15 residues. Germline CDR1 and CDR2: SEHNR and FQNEAQ (reference sequence). V was trimmed by 5 bases and J by 0 bases, leaving 10 bases between them. The CDR3 spells CASSPAGATNEKLFF. CDR3 nucleotides: TGTGCCAGCAGCCCGGCAGGGGCAACTAATGAAAAACTGTTTTTT.

The J gene is TRBJ2-5, the V gene TRBV28; possibly TRBD2 for D (6 bases). Trimming took 2 bases from V and 2 from J, leaving 12 bases between them. The CDR3 covers 15 residues. The germline CDR1 and CDR2 sequences are MDHEN and SYDVKM. The CDR3 DNA follows: TGTGCCAGCAGTTTAGGAGGGTCCCCACAAGAGACCCAGTACTTC. Encoded protein: CASSLGGSPQETQYF.

The count of this clone is one. The J gene is TRBJ2-7, the V gene TRBV27; 9 positions match TRBD1. The CDR3 is made up of 13 amino acids. V shed 6 bases, J shed 7 bases, and the junction held 7 bases outside the gene matches. Germline CDR1 reads MNHEY; CDR2 reads SMNVEV (reference sequence). Here the CDR3 reads CASRGTGTWEQYF. CDR3 coding DNA: TGTGCCAGCAGGGGGACAGGGACTTGGGAGCAGTACTTC.

The chain combines TRBV28 with TRBJ2-7; weak D call: TRBD1 (6 bases). Trimming removed 3 bases from V and 2 bases from J, with 20 bases in between. The CDR3 consists of 17 residues. Per the germline V gene, CDR1 is MDHEN and CDR2 is SYDVKM. In DNA, the CDR3 is TGTGCCAGCAGTTTCCGTCGGACCGCAGGGGCAACCTACGAGCAGTACTTC. Protein sequence: CASSFRRTAGATYEQYF.

The chain is built from TRBV7-9 and TRBJ2-2, with D maybe TRBD2 (5 bases). This CDR3 comprises 17 residues. Germline CDR1 is SEHNR and CDR2 is FQNEAQ (reference sequence). The V end was cut by 0 bases, the J end by 3 bases, with 14 bases between. CDR3 DNA: TGTGCCAGCAGCTTAGCGAGGGAGTCCGGGGACACCGGGGAGCTGTTTTTT. Amino acids: CASSLARESGDTGELFF.

A remark on this clone: Other DNA sequences in the same sample also yield this CDR3. The genes are TRBV18 and TRBJ2-2, with 12 bases fitting TRBD2. V lost 6 bases and J lost 4; bases outside the gene matches: 6. The CDR3 is 16 amino acids. Per germline, CDR1 KGHSH and CDR2 LQKENI. CDR3 sequence: CASSPTSGSGTGELFF. CDR3 nucleotide sequence: TGTGCCAGCTCCCCGACTAGCGGGAGTGGCACCGGGGAGCTGTTTTTT.

This chain uses TRBV27 with TRBJ1-1, with TRBD1 matching over 9 bases. Germline lookup yields CDR1 MNHEY and CDR2 SMNVEV (reference sequence). CDR3 length: 14 amino acids. J gave up 12 bases and V 5 bases, and 13 bases lay outside the gene matches. The CDR3 here is CASSPNSGTGTPFF. The CDR3, as DNA: TGTGCCAGCAGTCCTAACTCCGGGACAGGGACGCCTTTCTTT.

This chain joins TRBV29-1 and TRBJ2-3; TRBD1 matches at 7 bases. The CDR3 is 13 residues long. CDR1 and CDR2 from the germline V gene are SQVTM and ANQGSEA. The junction had 2 bases not matched to a gene; V was cut back by 4 bases and J by 1 base. This CDR3 reads CSVAGTGTDTQYF. CDR3 DNA: TGCAGCGTTGCCGGGACAGGCACAGATACGCAGTATTTT.

A single count supports this clone. The chain is built from TRBV3-1 (or the pseudogene TRBV3-2) and TRBJ2-5, with a weak D call TRBD1 (6 bases). The V gene lost 1 base and the J gene lost 9 bases, with 18 bases spanning the gap. The CDR3 sequence is 15 residues long. Looked up from germline, CDR1 is LGHDT and CDR2 is YNNKEL (reference sequence). CDR3 in DNA: TGTGCCAGCAGCCAAGTCCCGGACAGCCTAGTGGCCCAGTACTTC. This gives the protein CASSQVPDSLVAQYF.

The rearrangement uses TRBV10-1 and TRBJ2-1, with TRBD1 matching over 10 bases. CDR3 length: 11 amino acids. Trimming took 8 bases from V and 8 from J; bases not matched to a gene: 0. Looked up from germline, CDR1 is WNHNN and CDR2 is SYGVQD (reference sequence). The CDR3 nucleotides are TGCGCCAGCGGGACAGGGGATGAGCAGTTCTTC. This gives the protein CASGTGDEQFF.

This clone was found once. This chain uses TRBV10-2 with TRBJ1-6, with a tentative D call TRBD1 (6 bases). The CDR3 length is 14 residues. The germline V gene has CDR1 WSHSY and CDR2 SAAADI. Trimming removed 6 bases from V and 10 bases from J, with 16 bases in between. CDR3 sequence reads: CASRNDRTGSPLHF. The CDR3 coding sequence is TGCGCCAGCAGAAATGACAGGACGGGGTCACCCCTCCACTTT.

The chain is built from TRBV4-2 and TRBJ1-4; perhaps TRBD1 as D (5 bases). Germline lookup yields CDR1 LGHNA and CDR2 YNFKEQ. The V and J ends lost 4 bases and 7 bases respectively, with 13 bases between them. CDR3 size: 14 residues. Here the CDR3 DNA reads TGTGCCAGCAGCCCTCGGGGGTGGAGTGAAAAACTGTTTTTT. This translates into CASSPRGWSEKLFF.

There are a few counts of this clone. The rearrangement links TRBV6-6 to TRBJ2-2, with a weak D call TRBD2 (6 bases). This CDR3 has 15 residues. The V and J ends lost 7 bases and 1 base respectively, with 13 bases between them. Germline loops: CDR1 MNHNY, CDR2 SVGAGI (reference sequence). The chain's CDR3 is CASTRASENTGELFF. For the CDR3, the DNA is TGTGCCAGCACCCGGGCTAGCGAGAACACCGGGGAGCTGTTTTTT.

The rearrangement uses TRBV5-6 and TRBJ1-2; the match to TRBD1 covers 8 bases. From germline, CDR1 is SGHDT and CDR2 YYEEEE. V dropped 5 bases and J dropped 6; count of bases not matched to a gene: 6. This CDR3 contains 13 residues. The CDR3 DNA reads TGTGCCAGCAGGGTGACAGGGGCTGATGGCTACACCTTC. Translated, it gives CASRVTGADGYTF.

The J gene is TRBJ1-3, the V gene TRBV4-2, with TRBD1 as a possible D gene (5 bases). The CDR3 is 18 amino acids. The V end was cut by 3 bases, the J end by 2 bases, with 20 bases between. Germline V gives CDR1 LGHNA, CDR2 YNFKEQ. CDR3 in DNA: TGTGCCAGCAGCCATCCCGAAGGCAGGGCCCCTACTGGAAACACCATATATTTT. Residues: CASSHPEGRAPTGNTIYF.

This chain uses TRBV28 with TRBJ2-2; 12 bases match TRBD2. This CDR3 contains 16 residues. Per germline, CDR1 MDHEN and CDR2 SYDVKM. Trimming took 5 bases from V and 2 from J; bases not matched to a gene: 3. Here the CDR3 reads CASSRLAGVNTGELFF. The CDR3 DNA reads TGTGCCAGCAGTAGACTAGCGGGGGTTAACACCGGGGAGCTGTTTTTT.

V usage is TRBV5-1 and J usage is TRBJ1-2, with 10 bases lining up with TRBD1. Trimming at V came to 4 bases and at J to 8 bases, leaving 8 bases not matched to a gene. Germline-derived CDR1 and CDR2 are SGHRS and YFSETQ. This CDR3 has 14 amino acids. The CDR3 reads CASSHDRGLRGYTF. The CDR3 DNA follows: TGCGCCAGCAGCCACGACAGGGGGCTAAGGGGCTACACCTTC.

This chain uses TRBV5-6 with TRBJ1-4; D gene uncertain. The CDR3 consists of 15 residues. V was cut by 4 bases and J by 2 bases, with 12 bases left in between. Germline CDR1 is SGHDT and CDR2 is YYEEEE. The chain's CDR3 is CASSPRRFTNEKLFF. CDR3 nucleotide sequence: TGTGCCAGCAGCCCTCGTAGATTCACTAATGAAAAACTGTTTTTT.

V and J are TRBV4-2 and TRBJ2-1; 9 nucleotides align to TRBD2. CDR1 is LGHNA and CDR2 is YNFKEQ in the germline V gene. After removal of 0 bases from V and 6 bases from J, the junction contained 6 bases not matched to a gene. This CDR3 contains 16 residues. In DNA, the CDR3 is TGTGCCAGCAGCCAAGATAAGAGACTAGCGGTCAATGAGCAGTTCTTC. As protein: CASSQDKRLAVNEQFF.

The chain couples TRBV27 to TRBJ2-3; a possible D gene is TRBD2 (5 bases). CDR3 length: 16 amino acids. Looked up from germline, CDR1 is MNHEY and CDR2 is SMNVEV (reference sequence). V was cut by 4 bases and J by 0 bases, with 14 bases left in between. The CDR3 spells CASSSNLASSTDTQYF. The CDR3 DNA is TGTGCCAGCAGTTCAAACTTAGCGAGTAGCACAGATACGCAGTATTTT.